This record concerns one T cell receptor beta chain sequence. Antigen unknown. V was pared by 8 bases and J by 6 bases, with 14 bases of the junction left unmatched. Germline-derived CDR1 and CDR2 are LGHNA and YNFKEQ. The CDR3 runs 15 residues. The entry originates in a study of beta chain features in type 1 diabetes. Study-wide findings and caveats: Patients' naive, central memory and Treg TCRB repertoires seemed closer to one another than those of healthy donors. Moderately but significantly shorter TCRB CDR3s were found in Type 1 diabetes patients in all four CD4+ subsets. A potential influence of HLA type upon TCRB rearrangement remained unresolved herein.

Sequencing targeted expressed TCRB transcripts, as all isolated RNA had been reverse transcribed. TCRdb's table, derived via immunoSEQ multiplex PCR, lists solely in-frame clones and lacks some. The sample consists of about 660,000 clones, around 15% of them appearing once. By way of CD45RO/CCR7/CD25/CD127/CD95/CD27, the CD4+ regulatory, stem cell-like memory, central memory and naive cells were sorted. Specimen: naive CD4+ T cells from blood. This sequence joins TRBV4-2 and TRBJ2-3; 7 bases are shared with TRBD2. The source of this sequence is a man aged 18 to 30 with type 1 diabetes. DNA for the CDR3: TGTGCCAGCGCGATCGGGAGCGGGGAGAGCGATACGCAGTATTTT. As protein: CASAIGSGESDTQYF.